The entry below gives a single T cell receptor beta chain sequence along with its context. Its antigen remains unidentified. Some clones are missing from TCRdb's copy, which holds only in-frame ones; the method was immunoSEQ multiplex PCR. The sample has about 22,000 clones; over 95% are singletons. This sample stems from a study of monozygotic twins with cystic fibrosis. Findings and caveats of the study: In 13 of 16 pairs, V gene usage was closest to the co-twin's.

The CDR3 has 16 residues. The germline V gene encodes CDR1 SGDLS and CDR2 YYNGEE. V gave up 2 bases and J gave up 6 bases; unmatched junction bases: 11. Sequencing input: blood. The V and J genes are TRBV9 and TRBJ2-1; 7 positions match TRBD2. The clonotype comes from a girl between 5 and 17 years old with cystic fibrosis. This CDR3 is CASSVTGRDYGNEQFF. The DNA of the CDR3 is TGTGCCAGCAGCGTGACCGGACGGGACTATGGCAATGAGCAGTTCTTC.